This T cell receptor beta chain was sequenced for a study of T cell repertoires in cytomegalovirus infection. Whole-study context: It was the public TCR beta signatures that indicated both CMV infection and matching HLA type. Study-wide findings and caveats: CMV-specific HLA-C-restricted TCR beta clonotypes dominated the ex vivo response.

TCRdb fed the reads into MiXCR, producing one record per CDR3 protein. The sample includes 40,000 to 55,000 distinct CDR3 sequences, about a fifth of them seen just once. About this clonotype itself: What it binds is not known.

The CDR3 has 16 amino acids. Germline V CDR1 and CDR2: MNHEY, SVGAGI. V lost 6 bases to trimming and J lost 2 bases; unmatched junction nucleotides: 7. Here the sequenced sample was CD8+ T cells from cultured PBMCs, taken from culture after CMV antigen stimulation. V and J are TRBV6-5 and TRBJ1-6; 7 bases agree with TRBD1. The source of this sequence is a human donor in good health (CMV status not recorded). Some clones in this sample may be carry-over from other donors' samples. The CDR3 reads CASSPTTGTYNSPLHF. CDR3 DNA sequence: TGTGCCAGCAGCCCGACGACAGGGACCTATAATTCACCCCTCCACTTT.